Reported below is one T cell receptor beta chain. Its target is not known. Profiled with immunoSEQ multiplex PCR; TCRdb holds only in-frame clones, not every one. This sample has some 320,000 clones; 80% to 90% occur once, and the top ten carry around 16%. The sample is drawn from a study of shared clonotypes between healthy human individuals. Study details: Three plates each covered CD4 naive and memory; CD8 naive two, CD8 memory one. The study, taken as a whole, reports: The four-donor shared clonotypes exceeded non-shared clonotypes in generation probability, with non-shared ones scoring lower.

This CDR3 is built from 14 residues. With 4 bases clipped from V and 3 bases from J, the junction kept 5 bases outside the gene matches. Germline V gene data show CDR1 as SGHDT and CDR2 as YYEEEE. The chain is built from TRBV5-6 and TRBJ2-7; the match to TRBD1 covers 9 bases. The sequenced sample was memory CD8+ T cells sorted from blood. Subset meaning: CD45RO+ cells pooled with CCR7-negative TemRA cells. The sequence derives from a man younger than 35 in good health. The CDR3 reads CASSLSTGGYEQYF. The CDR3, as DNA: TGTGCCAGCAGCCTGTCGACAGGGGGCTACGAGCAGTACTTC.